What follows is one T cell receptor beta chain and its context. Its antigen is as yet unknown. With a duration under 2 months, the hyperthyroidism was newly diagnosed in patients aged 18 to 65. PBMCs were collected from an approximately 10 ml volume of fresh peripheral blood. This sample stems from a study of T cells in Graves' hyperthyroidism and ophthalmopathy. Regarding the study as a whole: Blood also contained most expanded thyroid clonotypes above 0.001.

V lost 6 bases, J lost 2 bases, and 10 bases lay in between. The CDR3 is 14 residues long. Germline CDR1 SGHTA, CDR2 FQGTGA. RNA transcripts gave rise to amplified TCR beta CDR3 regions. The HTBI set primed first-round TCR CDR3 RT-PCR. MiXCR, applied by TCRdb to the multiplex PCR reads, yields one record per CDR3 protein. The table records a few hundred thousand distinct CDR3 sequences, roughly 14% of them present only once. The chain joins TRBV7-3 to TRBJ2-2; TRBD1 is a possible D gene (6 bases). Sequenced sample: blood. This TCR derives from a woman aged 25 to 39 with Graves' hyperthyroidism. Here the CDR3 DNA reads TGTGCCAGCAGGAGGACAGAAAACACCGGGGAGCTGTTTTTT. Its translation: CASRRTENTGELFF.